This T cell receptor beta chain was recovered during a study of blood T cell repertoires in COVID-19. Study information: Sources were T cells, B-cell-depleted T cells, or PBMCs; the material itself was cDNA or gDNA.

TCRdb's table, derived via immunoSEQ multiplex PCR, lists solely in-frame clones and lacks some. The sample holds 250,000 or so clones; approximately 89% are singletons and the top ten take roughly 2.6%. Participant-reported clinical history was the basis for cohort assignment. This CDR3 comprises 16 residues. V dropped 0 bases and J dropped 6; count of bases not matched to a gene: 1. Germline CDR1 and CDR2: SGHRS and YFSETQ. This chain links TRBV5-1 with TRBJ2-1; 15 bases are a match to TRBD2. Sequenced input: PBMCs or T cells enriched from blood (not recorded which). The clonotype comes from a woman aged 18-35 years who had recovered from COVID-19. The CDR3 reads CASSLGTSGRANEQFF. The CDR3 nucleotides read TGCGCCAGCAGCTTGGGGACTAGCGGGAGGGCCAATGAGCAGTTCTTC.